This T cell receptor (beta chain) appears in the sequencing data of a study of shared clonotypes between healthy human individuals. This clone was detected only once. Its antigen is as yet unknown. The CDR3 is 16 residues long. V lost 4 bases and J 2 bases, leaving 18 bases between the germline ends. Germline-derived CDR1 and CDR2 are MNHNY and SVGAGI (reference sequence). Original handling: For the immunoSEQ data, sequences were junction-only without quality scores, so filtering differed. Some clones are missing from TCRdb's copy, which holds only in-frame ones; the method was immunoSEQ multiplex PCR. V and J calls and clone size come straight from that table; D and trimming were deduced from the DNA. The sample has about 1 million clones; about 75% are singletons. General study points: Generally, estimated richness proved larger in naive subsets than it did in memory subsets. What limited the represented genetic and exposure-history diversity was the small number of donors. A reduction in generation probabilities was seen for non-shared clonotypes relative to those shared by all four donors.

The chain is built from TRBV6-6 and TRBJ2-7; D perhaps matches TRBD1 (6 bases). This sequence was found in a man between 18 and 35 years old in good health. Sequencing was performed on memory CD4+ T cells sorted from blood. Described subset: CD45RA-negative fraction. The CDR3 DNA follows: TGTGCCAGCAGTTTAGGCGCTCAGGGGTATCCCTACGAGCAGTACTTC. This translates into CASSLGAQGYPYEQYF.